This T cell receptor beta chain came from a study of Graves' ophthalmopathy and Graves' hyperthyroidism (dated by TCRdb to the late 2010s). Study-level background: A patient counted as having stable hyperthyroidism if there was no progression to ophthalmopathy within 18 months of follow-up. An independent validation cohort comprised about 20 hyperthyroidism patients and about 16 patients who later progressed from hyperthyroidism to ophthalmopathy. In over 5 hyperthyroidism patients, the T-cell repertoires found in thyroid tissue were compared with those found in blood. Following sample collection, hyperthyroidism patients were given methimazole at a starting dose of 30 mg daily, and ophthalmopathy patients were given high-dose intravenous methylprednisolone. TCR beta repertoire signatures were used to distinguish Graves' ophthalmopathy from Graves' hyperthyroidism and to predict progression to ophthalmopathy. A discovery set of 95 to 100 patients (43 ophthalmopathy, some 58 stable hyperthyroidism) was enrolled to explore V-J signatures distinguishing ophthalmopathy from hyperthyroidism. In total, 135 blood samples were TCR-sequenced: 40 to 45 ophthalmopathy, some 75 hyperthyroidism and around 17 hyperthyroidism-to-ophthalmopathy patients. Study-wide conclusions, independent of this receptor: No statistical method was used to predetermine the sample size, and group allocation was not hidden from the investigators. In validation, the model predicted ophthalmopathy progression with less than 71% sensitivity and 72.22% specificity; approximately 12 predicted patients were CT-confirmed with GO in a median of approximately six months. The 13-signature model separated ophthalmopathy from stable hyperthyroidism with about 86% sensitivity and 81.08% specificity in cross-validation, and 80%/75% in the test set. Most expanded thyroid clonotypes with a frequency above 0.001 also appeared in blood, which suggests that blood repertoires may reflect the immune response in the thyroid.

CDR1 LGHDT and CDR2 YNNKEL were looked up in the germline V gene (reference sequence). The V end loses 4 bases and the J end loses 2 bases, and a stretch of 14 bases separates them. Taken from cysteine to phenylalanine, the CDR3 has 15 residues. This entry keeps only the CDR3 DNA: 45 bases, framed from base 1. This clonotype was detected ten times or more. Its antigen has not been determined. No qualities accompany the bases; no much larger clone lies one base away. Hyperthyroidism patients were newly diagnosed, were aged 18 to 65 years, and had a disease duration under 2 months. Patients were excluded if they had other autoimmune diseases, uncontrolled infections, pregnancy or lactation. Diagnosis relied on clinical symptoms, serum thyroxine, TRAb, thyroid ultrasound and orbital computed tomography. Trizol reagent was used to extract the total RNA, and its quality was then checked on an Agilent 2100 Bioanalyzer.

For repertoire sequencing, the TCR beta CDR3 regions were amplified from RNA transcripts. HTBI primers and the Qiagen OneStep RT-PCR kit were used in a first-round RT-PCR, which was followed by a second-round multiplex PCR, size selection and purification. Libraries were sequenced paired-end with 100 bp reads on an Illumina HiSeq2000. Processing in the source paper ran as follows. SOAPnuke was used for read processing, and reads with adapters, uncalled bases, a mean Phred below 15, or no exact constant-primer or identifier match were discarded. COPE v1.2.5 was used to merge the high-quality paired reads. Each unique nucleotide sequence was defined as a clonotype, and clonotypes were aligned to IMGT TRB V, D and J references with MiTCR v1.1. Analysis was restricted to V-J combinations with a frequency above 0.0001, which covered approximately 99% of repertoires. For each V-J combination, a TCR clonal expansion and chaos score was defined as the ratio of F50 clonal expansion to chaos observed in the TCRdist matrix. Welch's t-statistics and random forest were used to reduce the features to approximately 13 V-J combinations, which were then used as input to a naive Bayes classifier. The similarity between thyroid and blood repertoires was quantified using the Morisita-Horn index. TCRdb redid the processing of the public reads, applying fastp at Q25 and MiXCR, and retained in-frame beta chains. Entries that share a CDR3 protein sequence are merged under the most common genes and DNA. The V and J calls follow TCRdb's processing rather than the paper's. The sample table records 560,000 or so distinct CDR3 sequences; less than 40% of these occur just once. The biggest ten clones account for roughly 4.5% of the sample.

The source is an adult man with Graves' hyperthyroidism. Sequencing used peripheral blood or thyroid tissue (not recorded which). This sequence uses TRBV3-1 and TRBJ2-5; the D region possibly corresponds to TRBD2 (6 bases align). This receptor carries the CDR3 CASSRRDWDQETQYF. In nucleotides, the sequence is TGTGCCAGCAGCCGACGGGACTGGGATCAAGAGACCCAGTACTTC.